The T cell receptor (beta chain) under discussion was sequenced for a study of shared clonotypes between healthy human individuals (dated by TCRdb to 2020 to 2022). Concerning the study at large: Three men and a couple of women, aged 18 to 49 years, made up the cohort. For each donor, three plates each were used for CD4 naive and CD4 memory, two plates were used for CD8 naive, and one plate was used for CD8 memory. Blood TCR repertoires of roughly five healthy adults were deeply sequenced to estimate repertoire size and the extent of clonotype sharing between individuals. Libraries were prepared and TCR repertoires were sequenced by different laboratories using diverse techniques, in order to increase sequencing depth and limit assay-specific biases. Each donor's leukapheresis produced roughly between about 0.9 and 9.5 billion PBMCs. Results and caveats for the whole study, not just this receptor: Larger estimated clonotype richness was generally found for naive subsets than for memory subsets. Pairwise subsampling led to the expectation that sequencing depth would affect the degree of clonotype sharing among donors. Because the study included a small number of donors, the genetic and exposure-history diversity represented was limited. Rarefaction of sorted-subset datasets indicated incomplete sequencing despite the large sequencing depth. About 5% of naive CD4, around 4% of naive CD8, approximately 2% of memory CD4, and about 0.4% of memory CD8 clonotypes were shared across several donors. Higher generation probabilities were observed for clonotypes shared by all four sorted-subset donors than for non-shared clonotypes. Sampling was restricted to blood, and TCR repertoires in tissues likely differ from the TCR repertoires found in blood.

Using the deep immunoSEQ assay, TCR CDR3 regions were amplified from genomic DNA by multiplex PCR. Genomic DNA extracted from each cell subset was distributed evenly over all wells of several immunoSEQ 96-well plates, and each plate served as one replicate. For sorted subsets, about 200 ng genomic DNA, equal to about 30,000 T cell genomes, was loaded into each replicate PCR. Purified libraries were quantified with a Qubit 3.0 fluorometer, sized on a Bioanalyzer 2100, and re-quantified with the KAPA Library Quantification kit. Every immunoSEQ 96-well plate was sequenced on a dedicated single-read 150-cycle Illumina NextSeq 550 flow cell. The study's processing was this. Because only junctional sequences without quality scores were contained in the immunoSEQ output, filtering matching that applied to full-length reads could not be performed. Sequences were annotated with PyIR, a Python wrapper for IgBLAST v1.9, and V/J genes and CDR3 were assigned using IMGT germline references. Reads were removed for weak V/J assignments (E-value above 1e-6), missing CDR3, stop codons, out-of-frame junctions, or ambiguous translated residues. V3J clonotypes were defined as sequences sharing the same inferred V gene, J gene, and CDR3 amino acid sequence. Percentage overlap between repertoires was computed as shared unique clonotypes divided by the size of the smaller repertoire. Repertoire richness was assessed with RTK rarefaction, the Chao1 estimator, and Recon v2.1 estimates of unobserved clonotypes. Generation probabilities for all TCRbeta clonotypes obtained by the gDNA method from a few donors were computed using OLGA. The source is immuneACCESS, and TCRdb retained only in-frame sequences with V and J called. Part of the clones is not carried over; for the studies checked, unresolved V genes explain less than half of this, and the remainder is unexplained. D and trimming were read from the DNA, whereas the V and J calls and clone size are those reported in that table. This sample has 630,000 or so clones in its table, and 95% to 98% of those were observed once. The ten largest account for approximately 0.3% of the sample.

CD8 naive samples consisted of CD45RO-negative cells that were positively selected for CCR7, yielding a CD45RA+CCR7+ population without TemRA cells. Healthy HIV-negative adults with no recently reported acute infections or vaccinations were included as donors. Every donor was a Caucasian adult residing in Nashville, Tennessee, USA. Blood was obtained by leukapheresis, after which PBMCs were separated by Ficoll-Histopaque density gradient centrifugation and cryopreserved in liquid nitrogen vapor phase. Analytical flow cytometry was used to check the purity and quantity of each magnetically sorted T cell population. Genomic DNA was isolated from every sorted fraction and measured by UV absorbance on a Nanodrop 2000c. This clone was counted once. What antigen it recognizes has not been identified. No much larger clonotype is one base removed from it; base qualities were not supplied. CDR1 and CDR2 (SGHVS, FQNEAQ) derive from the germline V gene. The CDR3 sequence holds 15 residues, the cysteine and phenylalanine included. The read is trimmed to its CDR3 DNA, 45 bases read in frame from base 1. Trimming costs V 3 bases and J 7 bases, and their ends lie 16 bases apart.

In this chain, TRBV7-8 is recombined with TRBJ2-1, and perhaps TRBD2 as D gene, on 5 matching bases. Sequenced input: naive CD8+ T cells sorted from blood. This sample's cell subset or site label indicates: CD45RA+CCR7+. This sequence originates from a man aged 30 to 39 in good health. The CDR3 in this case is CASSFGDDTSNEQFF. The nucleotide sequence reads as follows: TGTGCCAGCAGCTTCGGAGACGATACTAGTAATGAGCAGTTCTTC. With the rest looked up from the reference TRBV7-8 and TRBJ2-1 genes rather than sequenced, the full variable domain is GAGVSQSPRYKVAKRGQDVALRCDPISGHVSLFWYQQALGQGPEFLTYFQNEAQLDKSGLPSDRFFAERPEGSVSTLKIQRTQQEDSAVYLCASSFGDDTSNEQFFGPGTRLTVL.